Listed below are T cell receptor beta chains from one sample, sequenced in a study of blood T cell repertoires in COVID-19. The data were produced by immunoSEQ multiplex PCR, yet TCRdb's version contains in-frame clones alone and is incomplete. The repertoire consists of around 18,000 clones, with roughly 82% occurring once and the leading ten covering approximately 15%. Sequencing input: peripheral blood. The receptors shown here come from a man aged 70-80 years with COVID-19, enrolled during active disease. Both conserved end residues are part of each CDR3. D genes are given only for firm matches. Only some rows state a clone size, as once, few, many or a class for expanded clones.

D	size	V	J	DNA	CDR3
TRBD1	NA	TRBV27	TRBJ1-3	TGTGCCAGCAAACGGACAGGGGGAGACACCATATATTTT	CASKRTGGDTIYF
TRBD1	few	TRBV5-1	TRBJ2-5	TGCGCCAGCAGCCTGGGACAGTCCCAAGAGACCCAGTACTTC	CASSLGQSQETQYF
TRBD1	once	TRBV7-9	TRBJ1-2	TGTGCCAGCAGCTTAGGGGGACAGCGCGGCTACACCTTC	CASSLGGQRGYTF
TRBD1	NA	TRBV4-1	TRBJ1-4	TGCGCCAGCAGCCAAGATCGGGACAGGGAAAAACTGTTTTTT	CASSQDRDREKLFF
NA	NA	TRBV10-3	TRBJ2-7	TGTGCCATCAGTGAAACTACAGGCTCCTACGAGCAGTACTTC	CAISETTGSYEQYF
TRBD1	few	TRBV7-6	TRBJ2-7	TGTGCCAGCAGCTTAGAGGGACAGGGTTCGCGGCAGTACTTC	CASSLEGQGSRQYF
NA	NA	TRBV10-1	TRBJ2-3	TGCGCCAGCAGTGAGTCGACTACCCGCCCTCCTAGCACAGATACGCAGTATTTT	CASSESTTRPPSTDTQYF
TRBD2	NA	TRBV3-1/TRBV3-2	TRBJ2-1	TGTGCCAGCAGCCCCCAGCGGGGTTCCTACAATGAGCAGTTCTTC	CASSPQRGSYNEQFF
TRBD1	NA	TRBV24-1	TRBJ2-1	TGTGCCACCAGTGACTCCGGGACAGGGGGGAATGAGCAGTTCTTC	CATSDSGTGGNEQFF
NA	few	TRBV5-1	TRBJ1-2	TGCGCCAGCAGTGCCAGTCGGGGAATGGCGGATGGCTACACCTTC	CASSASRGMADGYTF
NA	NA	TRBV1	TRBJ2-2	TGCACCAGCAGTGCGGGACAGATATCGAACACCGGGGAGCTGTTTTTT	CTSSAGQISNTGELFF
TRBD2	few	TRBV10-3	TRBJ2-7	TGTGCCATCAGTGAGTCCGGCGGGAGTCCCTACGAGCAGTACTTC	CAISESGGSPYEQYF
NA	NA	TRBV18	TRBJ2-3	TGTGCCAGCTCACCATCTAACGGGGATACGCAGTATTTT	CASSPSNGDTQYF
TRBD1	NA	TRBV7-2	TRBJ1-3	TGTGCCAGCAGCTTAGGTATTGGACAGGGCTACTCTGGAAACACCATATATTTT	CASSLGIGQGYSGNTIYF
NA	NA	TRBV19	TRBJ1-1	TGTGCCAGTAGATTGGGCATTTCCTTGAGCACTGAAGCTTTCTTT	CASRLGISLSTEAFF
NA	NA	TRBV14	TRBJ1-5	TGTGCCAGCAGCCAAGCAGGGGGCAATCAGCCCCAGCATTTT	CASSQAGGNQPQHF
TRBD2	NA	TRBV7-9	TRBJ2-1	TGTGCCAGCAGCCCCTATGAGGGACTAGCTGGCAATGAGCAGTTCTTC	CASSPYEGLAGNEQFF
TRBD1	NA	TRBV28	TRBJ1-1	TGTGCCAGCAGTTTACAGGGGGAGAGGACTGAAGCTTTCTTT	CASSLQGERTEAFF
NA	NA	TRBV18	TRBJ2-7	TGTGCCAGCTCACCTACGACAGGCTACGAGCAGTACTTC	CASSPTTGYEQYF
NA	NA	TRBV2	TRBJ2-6	TGTGCCAGCAACGGGGGACTTACGGGGGCCAACGTCCTGACTTTC	CASNGGLTGANVLTF
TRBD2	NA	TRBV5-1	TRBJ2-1	TGCGCCAGCAGCCCGACGGGGGGTTCCTACAATGAGCAGTTCTTC	CASSPTGGSYNEQFF
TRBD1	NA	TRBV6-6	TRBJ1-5	TGTGCCAGCCACGCGGGACAGGGTAGGGATCAGCCCCAGCATTTT	CASHAGQGRDQPQHF
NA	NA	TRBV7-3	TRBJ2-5	TGTGCCAGCACCGCCGCGCTCCAGGCGGAGACCCAGTACTTC	CASTAALQAETQYF
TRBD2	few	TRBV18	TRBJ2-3	TGTGCCAGCTCACCAGGGACTAGCGGAGATACGCAGTATTTT	CASSPGTSGDTQYF
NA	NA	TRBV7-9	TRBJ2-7	TGTGCCAGCAGACTGGACAGTGGCGACGAGCAGTACTTC	CASRLDSGDEQYF
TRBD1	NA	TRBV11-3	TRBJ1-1	TGTGCCAGCAGCTCACAGGGGGCAGGTGAAGCTTTCTTT	CASSSQGAGEAFF
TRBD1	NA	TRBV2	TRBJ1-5	TGTGCCAGCAGTGAGGGACAGTATTATTCCAATCAGCCCCAGCATTTT	CASSEGQYYSNQPQHF
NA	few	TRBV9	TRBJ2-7	TGTGCCAGCAGCGTAGGGGGAGGCGTGGACATTCCTTACGAGCAGTACTTC	CASSVGGGVDIPYEQYF
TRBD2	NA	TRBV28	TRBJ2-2	TGTGCCAGCCGCTGGGGGAGGGGTCCAGGCACCGGGGAGCTGTTTTTT	CASRWGRGPGTGELFF
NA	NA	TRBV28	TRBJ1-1	TGTGCCAGCAGTCCCCTCGCTGAAGCTTTCTTT	CASSPLAEAFF
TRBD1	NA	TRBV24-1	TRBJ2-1	TGTGCCACCAGTGACCCCGGGACAGGGAACTACAATGAGCAGTTCTTC	CATSDPGTGNYNEQFF
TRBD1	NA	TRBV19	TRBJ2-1	TGTGCCAGCGCGCCAGTTGGACAGGGGGCGGTAGTTGAGCAGTTCTTC	CASAPVGQGAVVEQFF
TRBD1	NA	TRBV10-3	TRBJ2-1	TGTGCCACCAATCAGGGTTACAGGGGGCTATCCTACAATGAGCAGTTCTTC	CATNQGYRGLSYNEQFF
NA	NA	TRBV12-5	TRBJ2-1	TGTGCTAGTGGTACCGGGGATATAAATGAGCAGTTCTTC	CASGTGDINEQFF
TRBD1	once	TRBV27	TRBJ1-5	TGTGCCAGCAGTAGCTGGACAGGGCGGATGGATCAGCCCCAGCATTTT	CASSSWTGRMDQPQHF
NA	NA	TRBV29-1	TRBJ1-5	TGCAGCGTTGAGGTCGAACAGGGAAGAGAGGTAAGAAGCAATCAGCCCCAGCATTTT	CSVEVEQGREVRSNQPQHF
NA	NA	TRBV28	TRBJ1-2	TGTGCCAGCAGCTCAGGACAGTACTATGGCTACACCTTC	CASSSGQYYGYTF
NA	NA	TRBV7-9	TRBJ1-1	TGTGCCAGCAGCTTAACGGGTGAAGCTTTCTTT	CASSLTGEAFF
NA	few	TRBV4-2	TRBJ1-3	TGTGCCAGCAGCCCCACGCGGGGGGCTGGAAACACCATATATTTT	CASSPTRGAGNTIYF
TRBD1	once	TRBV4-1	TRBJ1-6	TGCGCCAGCAGCCGAGGACAGGGGGTCAATAATTCACCCCTCCACTTT	CASSRGQGVNNSPLHF
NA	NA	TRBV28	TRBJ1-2	TGTGCCAGCAGTTTAAGTACAGGCTGGGGCTACACCTTC	CASSLSTGWGYTF
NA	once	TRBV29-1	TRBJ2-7	TGCAGCGTTGTCCCCCTGGGAGGTTACGAGCAGTACTTC	CSVVPLGGYEQYF
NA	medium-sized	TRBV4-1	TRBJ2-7	TGCGCCAGCAGCGGAAATAGCGGAAGAAATGGTCTCTTCGAGCAGTACTTC	CASSGNSGRNGLFEQYF
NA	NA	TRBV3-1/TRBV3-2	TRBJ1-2	TGTGCCAGCAGCCAATGGGGGGAATTGAACACCTTC	CASSQWGELNTF
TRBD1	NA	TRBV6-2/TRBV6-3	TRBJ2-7	TGTGCCAGCAGTTACTCTTACAGGGGCGCCCCCATCTACGAGCAGTACTTC	CASSYSYRGAPIYEQYF
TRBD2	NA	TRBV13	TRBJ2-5	TGTGCCAGCAGCGCGGGAGGGGATGAGACCCAGTACTTC	CASSAGGDETQYF
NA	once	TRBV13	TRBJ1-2	TGTGCCAGCAGCTTAGTAGGCAGCTGGGCGAAAGGCTACACCTTC	CASSLVGSWAKGYTF
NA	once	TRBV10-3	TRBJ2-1	TGTGCCATCAGGGACGGGACTGGCCCTCGCAATGAGCAGTTCTTC	CAIRDGTGPRNEQFF
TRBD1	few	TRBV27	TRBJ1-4	TGTGCCAGCAGTTTATGGGGGACAGGGAATGAAAAACTGTTTTTT	CASSLWGTGNEKLFF